Listed below are T cell receptor beta chains from one sample, sequenced in a study of early T cells in non-severe SARS-CoV-2 infection. MiXCR, run by TCRdb on the 5' RACE reads, gives a single entry per CDR3 protein. The sample includes 70,000 or so distinct CDR3 sequences, approximately 12% of them seen just once. The sample was whole blood. The receptors derive from an adult who was a healthcare worker with PCR-confirmed SARS-CoV-2 infection or an uninfected control (not recorded which). CDR3s include the opening cysteine and the closing phenylalanine or tryptophan.

V gene	J gene	CDR3 protein
TRBV18	TRBJ2-5	CASSRSAYTEYQETQYF
TRBV29-1	TRBJ1-1	CSVGQGGNTEAFF
TRBV27	TRBJ2-1	CASRKTKSSYNEQFF
TRBV6-2/TRBV6-3	TRBJ2-7	CASSYQLGTSGRHHEQYF
TRBV12-5	TRBJ2-7	CASGSSGVTYEQYF
TRBV25-1	TRBJ2-7	CASSVDTYYEQYF
TRBV6-1	TRBJ2-3	CATGSGGASTDTQYF
TRBV28	TRBJ2-1	CASSFAGTSGYNEQFF
TRBV6-6	TRBJ1-4	CASTTDATNEKLFF
TRBV6-4	TRBJ2-1	CATSTTSGSYNEQFF
TRBV11-2	TRBJ2-1	CASSAHLDNEQFF
TRBV12-3/TRBV12-4	TRBJ2-3	CASSGEGLVTDTQYF
TRBV5-5	TRBJ2-5	CASSFRREETQYF
TRBV29-1	TRBJ2-2	CSVEEAGTPNTGELFF
TRBV10-1	TRBJ2-7	CASPTGQGDSYEQYF
TRBV7-2	TRBJ2-7	CASALFDRTYEQYF
TRBV7-9	TRBJ2-3	CASSPKGPDTQYF
TRBV20-1	TRBJ2-1	CSAPMMTSDSYNEQFF
TRBV15	TRBJ1-3	CATSRGGGGSGNTIYF
TRBV7-7	TRBJ2-1	CASSSSGMNNEQFF
TRBV28	TRBJ2-1	CASSLGLGSYNEQFF
TRBV12-3/TRBV12-4	TRBJ1-6	CASSLTGGYNSPLHF
TRBV7-9	TRBJ1-1	CASSSSGTGLFEVFF
TRBV7-9	TRBJ2-4	CASSLPTGGENIQYF
TRBV10-3	TRBJ2-3	CAISEGTGNTDTQYF
TRBV9	TRBJ2-1	CASSVQGAAYNEQFF
TRBV6-4	TRBJ2-1	CASSDSSGSYNEQFF